The T cell receptor beta chain under discussion was sequenced for a study of blood T cells in healthy people across ages. Study summary: Roughly one uniquely barcoded beta molecule per two T cells was captured.

Alongside a J-beta primer mix, a sample-barcoded 5' primer served in a second PCR lasting 7 to 11 cycles. Per-sample output comprised a minimum of 3 million paired-end reads containing CDR3. TCRdb itself ran the 5' RACE reads through MiXCR, one entry per CDR3 protein. The sample consists of over 1.5 million distinct CDR3 sequences, 40% to 55% of them appearing once. Peripheral blood was drawn, around 9.3 milliliters per donor. A few counts support this clonotype. The specimen sequenced was blood. The receptor comes from a woman between 35 and 50 years old in good health.

CDR3 amino acids: CASSLQSRGETQYF. The CDR3 coding sequence is TGTGCCAGCAGCTTACAGTCCCGAGGGGAGACCCAGTACTTC. The chain couples TRBV7-2 to TRBJ2-5, with D maybe TRBD2 (5 bases). Germline V gene sequence: CDR1 SGHTA, CDR2 FQGNSA. The CDR3 extends over 14 amino acids. The V end lost 2 bases, the J end lost 5 bases, and 12 bases lay between the germline ends.